Shown below are 8 T cell receptor beta chains from a single sample sequenced in a study of vaccination and CD4 T cells after COVID-19. Cultured CD4+ T cells had their DNA profiled by the Oncomine TCR Beta short-read assay. TCRdb independently ran MiXCR on the PCR reads; one entry per CDR3 protein. The repertoire holds fewer than 15,000 distinct CDR3 sequences, 30% to 50% seen once, with under 11% in the top ten. Treatment given: approximately 9-day PBMC culture with coronavirus spike peptide pools or control peptides (ViraFEST assay). No antigen has been identified for these receptors. Material for sequencing was CD4+ T cells from blood, cultured in vitro. The receptors derive from a human donor who had recovered from COVID-19.

The CDR3 DNA is TGTGCCAGAAATCAGCCCCAGCATTTT. It yields the protein CARNQPQHF. V usage is TRBV19 and J usage is TRBJ1-5; D uncertain. Germline V gene data show CDR1 as LNHDA and CDR2 as SQIVND (reference sequence). The CDR3 runs to 9 residues. Trimming took off 9 bases at V and 4 bases at J, with 1 base between the two ends.

This clonotype came up a few times. The genes are TRBV12-3 or TRBV12-4 and TRBJ2-7; a possible D gene is TRBD2 (6 bases). Trimming cost V 5 bases and J 2 bases, with 16 bases left between them. The CDR3 has 15 residues. CDR3 coding DNA: TGTGCCAGCAGTCTCTCCGGGGACTCGACCTACGAGCAGTACTTC. Amino acid sequence: CASSLSGDSTYEQYF.

This chain joins TRBV27 and TRBJ2-7; TRBD1 matches at 9 bases. CDR1 and CDR2 from the germline V gene are MNHEY and SMNVEV (reference sequence). J gave up 5 bases and V 5 bases, and 13 bases lay outside the gene matches. The CDR3 consists of 16 residues. The CDR3 reads CASSDPGQGKSDEQYF. CDR3 nucleotide sequence: TGTGCCAGCAGTGATCCGGGACAGGGAAAATCCGACGAGCAGTACTTC.

The rearrangement links TRBV27 to TRBJ1-3; the D is unclear. Trimming cost V 2 bases and J 0 bases, with 14 bases left between them. The CDR3 is 17 residues long. Looked up from germline, CDR1 is MNHEY and CDR2 is SMNVEV (reference sequence). CDR3 DNA: TGTGCCAGCAGTTTAGAAGAGGATCAATACTCTGGAAACACCATATATTTT. This codes for CASSLEEDQYSGNTIYF.

The CDR3 reads CASSRSGSTDTQYF. The CDR3 nucleotides read TGTGCCAGCTCACGTTCCGGGAGCACAGATACGCAGTATTTT. The rearrangement uses TRBV18 and TRBJ2-3; D unclear. V shed 4 bases and J shed 0 bases, with 8 bases lying between them. Germline V CDR1 and CDR2: KGHSH, LQKENI. The CDR3 is 14 amino acids.

This clonotype has only a few counts. The chain is built from TRBV12-3 or TRBV12-4 and TRBJ2-5, with D possibly TRBD1 on 5 matching bases. With 6 bases removed from V and 5 bases from J, the gap between germline ends came to 16 bases. The CDR3 extends over 14 amino acids. In nucleotides, the CDR3 is TGTGCCAGCAGCTGGAATGGGGCAGGGGAGACCCAGTACTTC. Translated, it gives CASSWNGAGETQYF.

By sample share, this clonotype is medium-sized. This chain uses TRBV2 with TRBJ2-1, with D perhaps given as TRBD1 or TRBD2 (5 bases each). The CDR3 covers 16 residues. The V and J ends lost 8 bases and 5 bases respectively, with 22 bases between them. CDR1 is SNHLY and CDR2 is FYNNEI in the germline V gene. CDR3 sequence (DNA): TGTGCCAGCGAGGTGTTTGTTTCGGGGACGAACAATGAGCAGTTCTTC. It translates to CASEVFVSGTNNEQFF.

This clonotype was found a few times. The V call is TRBV7-2, the J call TRBJ1-1; D uncertain. Trimming took off 2 bases at V and 4 bases at J, with 11 bases between the two ends. In germline, CDR1 is SGHTA, CDR2 FQGNSA. The CDR3 has 14 residues. The CDR3 loop reads CASSLSVGGTEAFF. The CDR3 region has the DNA TGTGCCAGCAGCTTATCGGTGGGTGGCACTGAAGCTTTCTTT.